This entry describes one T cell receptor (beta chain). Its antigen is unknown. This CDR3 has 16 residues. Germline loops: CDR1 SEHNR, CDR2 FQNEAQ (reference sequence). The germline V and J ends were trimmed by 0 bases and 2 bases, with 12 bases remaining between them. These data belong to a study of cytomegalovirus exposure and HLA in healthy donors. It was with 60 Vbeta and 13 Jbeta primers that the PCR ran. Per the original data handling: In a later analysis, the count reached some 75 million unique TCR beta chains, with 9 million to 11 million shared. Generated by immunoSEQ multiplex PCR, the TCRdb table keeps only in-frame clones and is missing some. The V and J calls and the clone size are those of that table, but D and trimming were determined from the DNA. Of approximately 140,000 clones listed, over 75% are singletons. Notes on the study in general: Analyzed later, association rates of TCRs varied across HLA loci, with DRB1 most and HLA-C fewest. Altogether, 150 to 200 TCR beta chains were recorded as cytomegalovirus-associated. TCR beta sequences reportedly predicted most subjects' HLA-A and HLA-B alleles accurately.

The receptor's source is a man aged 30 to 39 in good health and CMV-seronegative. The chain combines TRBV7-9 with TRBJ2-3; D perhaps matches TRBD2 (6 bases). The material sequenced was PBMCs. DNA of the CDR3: TGTGCCAGCAGCTTAGCGGGGCGGGGCTTCACAGATACGCAGTATTTT. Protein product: CASSLAGRGFTDTQYF. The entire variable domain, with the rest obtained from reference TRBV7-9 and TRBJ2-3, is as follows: DTGVSQNPRHKITKRGQNVTFRCDPISEHNRLYWYRQTLGQGPEFLTYFQNEAQLEKSRLLSDRFSAERPKGSFSTLEIQRTEQGDSAMYLCASSLAGRGFTDTQYFGPGTRLTVL.